The source of this T cell receptor beta chain is a study of blood T cell repertoires in COVID-19. V lost 3 bases, J lost 9 bases, and 23 bases lay in between. The CDR3 runs 15 residues. Germline values: CDR1 GTSNPN, CDR2 SVGIG (reference sequence). Profiled with immunoSEQ multiplex PCR; TCRdb holds only in-frame clones, not every one. The repertoire consists of 130,000 or so clones, with roughly 80% occurring once and the leading ten covering roughly 5.2%. The chain couples TRBV30 to TRBJ1-1; D may be TRBD1 (6 bases). This sequence originates from a woman aged 70-85 years with COVID-19, enrolled during active disease. Sequencing was carried out using peripheral blood. The CDR3 spells CAWSLNLPSDRKAFF. CDR3 sequence (DNA): TGTGCCTGGAGCCTCAACCTACCCTCCGACAGGAAAGCTTTCTTT.